The 32 T cell receptor beta chains presented below share a single source sample, sequenced in a study of blood T cell repertoires in COVID-19. The data were produced by immunoSEQ multiplex PCR, yet TCRdb's version contains in-frame clones alone and is incomplete. The data hold roughly 68,000 clones, with around 89% observed a single time. Sequencing used PBMCs or T cells enriched from blood (not recorded which). The origin of the receptors is a woman in her forties who had recovered from COVID-19.

The V and J genes are TRBV19 and TRBJ1-1; D unresolved. CDR3 length: 11 residues. The V gene lost 10 bases and the J gene lost 5 bases, with 11 bases spanning the gap. From germline, CDR1 is LNHDA and CDR2 SQIVND (reference sequence). The CDR3 protein is CATHPGTEAFF. The DNA for the CDR3 is TGTGCCACCCACCCGGGTACTGAAGCTTTCTTT.

The chain has TRBV2 and TRBJ2-1, with TRBD2 matching 10 bases. Germline V lookup: CDR1 SNHLY, CDR2 FYNNEI. V was pared by 1 base and J by 3 bases, with 3 bases of the junction left unmatched. The CDR3 has 16 amino acids. This CDR3 is CASSEVGTSVYNEQFF. As DNA, the CDR3 is TGTGCCAGCAGTGAAGTCGGGACTAGCGTCTACAATGAGCAGTTCTTC.

The DNA of the CDR3 is TGTGCCAGCGCCCGGGGACAGAGCTACGAGCAGTACTTC. Translated: CASARGQSYEQYF. The rearrangement uses TRBV27 and TRBJ2-7; 7 nucleotides align to TRBD1. CDR1 is MNHEY and CDR2 is SMNVEV in the germline V gene (reference sequence). The V segment lost 8 bases and the J segment 3 bases; nucleotides outside the gene matches: 7. The CDR3 contains 13 residues.

This chain joins TRBV6-1 and TRBJ1-1; perhaps TRBD1 as D (5 bases). The germline CDR1 and CDR2 sequences are MNHNS and SASEGT. The CDR3 has 14 amino acids. The V gene lost 3 bases and the J gene lost 6 bases, with 14 bases spanning the gap. The CDR3: CASSEAGGIAEAFF. In DNA, the CDR3 is TGTGCCAGCAGTGAGGCCGGGGGTATAGCTGAAGCTTTCTTT.

J is TRBJ2-7 and V is TRBV5-1; D perhaps matches TRBD1 (6 bases). This CDR3 is built from 14 residues. Germline CDR1 reads SGHRS; CDR2 reads YFSETQ. Trimming pared 0 bases from V and 5 bases from J, leaving 12 bases between. In DNA form, the CDR3 reads TGCGCCAGCAGCTTGGAGAGGGGGAGCGACGAGCAGTACTTC. Its translation is CASSLERGSDEQYF.

The J gene is TRBJ2-3, the V gene TRBV2; D is uncertain. Germline V gene lookup returns CDR1 SNHLY and CDR2 FYNNEI. V was clipped by 0 bases and J by 6 bases, with 7 bases between them. This CDR3 spans 13 amino acids. CDR3 protein: CASSEAETDTQYF. In nucleotides, the CDR3 is TGTGCCAGCAGTGAAGCGGAGACGGATACGCAGTATTTT.

The rearrangement links TRBV27 to TRBJ2-1, with 9 positions matching TRBD1. CDR1 and CDR2 from the germline V gene are MNHEY and SMNVEV (reference sequence). CDR3 size: 15 residues. Unmatched junction bases numbered 1, after V lost 3 bases and J lost 1 base. Here the CDR3 reads CASSFGQGSYNEQFF. In nucleotides, the CDR3 is TGTGCCAGCAGTTTCGGACAGGGGTCCTACAATGAGCAGTTCTTC.

The chain has TRBV5-1 and TRBJ2-3; the match to TRBD1 covers 7 bases. CDR1 is SGHRS, CDR2 YFSETQ, per germline. V shed 6 bases and J 1 base; nucleotides not matched to a gene: 5. The CDR3 contains 14 residues. The CDR3 reads CASMGQIRTDTQYF. CDR3 bases: TGCGCCAGCATGGGACAGATCCGCACAGATACGCAGTATTTT.

This clone occurred once. The chain employs TRBV25-1 and TRBJ2-3; perhaps TRBD1 as D (5 bases). This CDR3 comprises 16 residues. The V gene lost 6 bases and the J gene lost 2 bases, with 18 bases spanning the gap. Germline CDR1 is MGHDK and CDR2 is SYGVNS. The CDR3 DNA sequence: TGTGCCAGCAGCGATACCAAGACAGTCTCCACAGATACGCAGTATTTT. It codes for CASSDTKTVSTDTQYF.

This clone is a singleton in its sample. The chain has TRBV3-1 (or the pseudogene TRBV3-2) and TRBJ2-7; D may be TRBD2 (6 bases). The germline V and J ends were trimmed by 4 bases and 2 bases, with 12 bases remaining between them. The CDR3 is 14 amino acids. CDR1 is LGHDT, CDR2 YNNKEL, per germline (reference sequence). CDR3 in amino acids: CASSREGRTYEQYF. The CDR3 region has the DNA TGTGCCAGCAGCCGTGAGGGGAGGACCTACGAGCAGTACTTC.

The V gene is TRBV25-1, the J gene TRBJ1-6; no definite D call. Germline-derived CDR1 and CDR2 are MGHDK and SYGVNS. The CDR3 is made up of 13 amino acids. Trimming pared 4 bases from V and 6 bases from J, leaving 7 bases between. The CDR3, as DNA: TGTGCCAGCAGTGGGGGAGGTAATTCACCCCTCCACTTT. It specifies CASSGGGNSPLHF.

The V gene is TRBV5-4, the J gene TRBJ2-3; TRBD2 matches 7 bases. Germline V gives CDR1 SGHNT, CDR2 YYREEE (reference sequence). V trimming: 6 bases; J trimming: 3 bases; junction bases outside the gene matches: 13. The CDR3 sequence is 16 residues long. Here the CDR3 DNA reads TGTGCCAGCAACTCTTGGGGTCGGGGGGTGACAGATACGCAGTATTTT. Protein product: CASNSWGRGVTDTQYF.

The rearrangement uses TRBV25-1 and TRBJ1-1, with D unresolved. Trimming took off 8 bases at V and 11 bases at J, with 18 bases between the two ends. Germline V gene lookup returns CDR1 MGHDK and CDR2 SYGVNS. The CDR3 totals 12 residues. The CDR3 nucleotides read TGTGCCAGCGGAGCCGGACCTCGGGGTGCTTTCTTT. Protein sequence: CASGAGPRGAFF.

The rearrangement uses TRBV7-6 and TRBJ1-4; D may be TRBD1 (5 bases). This CDR3 region has 11 residues. Trimming left V 8 bases short and J 5 bases short, with 6 bases between. CDR1 is SGHVS and CDR2 is FNYEAQ in the germline V gene. The CDR3 here is CASGGNEKLFF. The CDR3 coding sequence is TGTGCCAGCGGGGGGAATGAAAAACTGTTTTTT.

The chain has TRBV5-4 and TRBJ2-3; D ambiguous. This CDR3 comprises 12 residues. Trimming cost V 0 bases and J 4 bases, with 3 bases left between them. The germline V gene has CDR1 SGHNT and CDR2 YYREEE (reference sequence). The CDR3 DNA is TGTGCCAGCAGCTTGGCGGCAGATACGCAGTATTTT. Protein sequence: CASSLAADTQYF.

V and J are TRBV11-3 and TRBJ1-1; 7 bases agree with TRBD1. The CDR3 consists of 12 residues. V was pared by 5 bases and J by 10 bases, with 7 bases of the junction left unmatched. CDR1 and CDR2 from the germline V gene are SGHNT and YENEEA. The CDR3 is CASSRRQGRAFF. CDR3 bases: TGTGCCAGCAGCCGGCGACAGGGCCGAGCTTTCTTT. Filled out from reference TRBV11-3 and TRBJ1-1, the complete variable domain reads EAGVVQSPRYKIIEKKQPVAFWCNPISGHNTLYWYLQNLGQGPELLIRYENEEAVDDSQLPKDRFSAERLKGVDSTLKIQPAELGDSAVYLCASSRRQGRAFFGQGTRLTVV.

V is TRBV6-6 and J is TRBJ1-1; TRBD1 is a possible D gene (5 bases). The CDR3 contains 14 residues. Trimming pared 1 base from V and 3 bases from J, leaving 9 bases between. Germline CDR1 and CDR2: MNHNY and SVGAGI (reference sequence). The CDR3 sequence is CASSYFSRDTEAFF. The CDR3 nucleotides read TGTGCCAGCAGTTACTTCTCCAGGGACACTGAAGCTTTCTTT.

Concerning this clone itself: Additional DNA sequences in this sample encode the identical CDR3. CDR3 sequence reads: CASSEARGTEAFF. As DNA, the CDR3 is TGTGCCAGCAGTGAAGCGCGGGGGACTGAAGCTTTCTTT. V and J are TRBV6-1 and TRBJ1-1; possibly TRBD1 for D (5 bases). CDR1 and CDR2 from the germline V gene are MNHNS and SASEGT. This CDR3 has 13 amino acids. V was cut by 0 bases and J by 5 bases, with 7 bases left in between.

The chain is built from TRBV4-2 and TRBJ1-1; D ambiguous. Trimming took off 1 base at V and 4 bases at J, with 10 bases between the two ends. Germline CDR1 LGHNA, CDR2 YNFKEQ. The CDR3 is 14 amino acids. The CDR3 DNA follows: TGTGCCAGCAGCCAAGCGGTACAGCCCACTGAAGCTTTCTTT. This translates into CASSQAVQPTEAFF.

V usage is TRBV11-3 and J usage is TRBJ1-1, with 9 bases that match TRBD1. This CDR3 comprises 17 residues. The V gene end was trimmed by 3 bases and the J gene end by 10 bases; junction bases not matched to a gene: 18. CDR1 SGHNT and CDR2 YENEEA come from the germline V gene. CDR3 in amino acids: CASSFYGTGTRSAAAFF. The CDR3 nucleotides read TGTGCCAGCAGCTTCTACGGGACAGGGACTAGGTCGGCTGCAGCTTTCTTT.

This chain links TRBV5-1 with TRBJ2-5; D possibly corresponds to TRBD2 (6 bases). The CDR3 consists of 13 residues. Looked up from germline, CDR1 is SGHRS and CDR2 is YFSETQ. Trimming removed 5 bases from V and 5 bases from J, with 13 bases in between. The CDR3, as DNA: TGCGCCAGCAGGCCGGGGGAAAAGGAGACCCAGTACTTC. Translating gives CASRPGEKETQYF.

J is TRBJ2-3 and V is TRBV3-1 (or the pseudogene TRBV3-2), with 13 bases lining up with TRBD2. The CDR3 is 16 residues long. Germline V CDR1 and CDR2: LGHDT, YNNKEL (reference sequence). V lost 3 bases to trimming and J lost 5 bases; unmatched junction nucleotides: 5. The CDR3 here is CASSQGTSGVQDTQYF. CDR3 coding DNA: TGTGCCAGCAGCCAGGGGACTAGCGGGGTACAAGATACGCAGTATTTT.

The chain uses TRBV19 and TRBJ1-1, with 7 bases lining up with TRBD1. The germline V gene encodes CDR1 LNHDA and CDR2 SQIVND (reference sequence). V gave up 4 bases and J gave up 4 bases; unmatched junction bases: 9. This CDR3 spans 15 amino acids. The DNA of the CDR3 is TGTGCCAGTAGTACCACAATAGGGGGCGGCACTGAAGCTTTCTTT. This translates into CASSTTIGGGTEAFF.

J is TRBJ2-1 and V is TRBV20-1, with 7 bases aligning to TRBD1. CDR3 length: 14 residues. Trimming removed 3 bases from V and 9 bases from J; junction bases left unmatched: 11. Germline CDR1 and CDR2: DFQATT and SNEGSKA (reference sequence). CDR3 in amino acids: CSASKTGYGVEQFF. The CDR3 coding sequence is TGCAGTGCTAGTAAGACAGGGTATGGAGTTGAGCAGTTCTTC.

This clone occurred once. The chain has TRBV4-2 and TRBJ2-1; 8 bases align to TRBD2. There are 17 residues in the CDR3. Germline lookup yields CDR1 LGHNA and CDR2 YNFKEQ. Trimming at V came to 3 bases and at J to 8 bases, leaving 15 bases not matched to a gene. CDR3 coding DNA: TGTGCCAGCAGCCAGATGGGACGGAGCGGGGGTAAACATGAGCAGTTCTTC. This encodes CASSQMGRSGGKHEQFF.

CDR3 DNA: TGCGCCAGCAGCCCGGATGGATTGGGGCAGGGTAGCAATCAGCCCCAGCATTTT. Translation gives CASSPDGLGQGSNQPQHF. The chain combines TRBV5-1 with TRBJ1-5; tentative D call: TRBD1 (5 bases). V shed 4 bases and J shed 0 bases, with 20 bases lying between them. Looked up from germline, CDR1 is SGHRS and CDR2 is YFSETQ. CDR3 length: 18 residues.

The gene calls are TRBV13 and TRBJ2-6, with D uncertain. The CDR3 totals 14 residues. Germline V gene data show CDR1 as PRHDT and CDR2 as FYEKMQ (reference sequence). V dropped 4 bases and J dropped 0 bases, with 4 bases sitting between them. CDR3 sequence: CASSSSSGANVLTF. Here the CDR3 DNA reads TGTGCCAGCAGCTCCAGCTCTGGGGCCAACGTCCTGACTTTC.

This chain joins TRBV5-6 and TRBJ1-3; the D gene is possibly TRBD1 (5 bases). The CDR3 spans 15 residues. The germline CDR1 and CDR2 sequences are SGHDT and YYEEEE. Deletions cut 4 bases from V and 2 bases from J, with 13 bases between. The CDR3 nucleotides are TGTGCCAGCAGCCCCGGCGGGGGGACTGGAAACACCATATATTTT. Translating gives CASSPGGGTGNTIYF.

This chain joins TRBV10-3 and TRBJ2-7, with 9 nucleotides matching TRBD1. This CDR3 comprises 13 residues. J gave up 4 bases and V 5 bases, and 3 bases lay outside the gene matches. The germline gives CDR1 ENHRY, CDR2 SYGVKD. This CDR3 is CAISRGQGYEQYF. CDR3 nucleotides: TGTGCCATCAGTAGGGGACAGGGTTACGAGCAGTACTTC.

Only a few counts were recorded for this clone. The chain links TRBV25-1 to TRBJ2-1; D possibly corresponds to TRBD1 (5 bases). The CDR3 totals 11 residues. Germline values: CDR1 MGHDK, CDR2 SYGVNS. Trimming cost V 5 bases and J 8 bases, with 7 bases left between them. Here the CDR3 reads CASSLGDEQFF. CDR3 nucleotide sequence: TGTGCCAGCAGTTTAGGGGATGAGCAGTTCTTC.

The chain has TRBV4-1 and TRBJ1-1; D uncertain. The CDR3 spans 13 residues. The V and J ends lost 4 bases and 3 bases respectively, with 9 bases between them. The germline CDR1 and CDR2 sequences are MGHRA and YSYEKL. The DNA for the CDR3 is TGCGCCAGCAGCCTCTCTTTGTACACTGAAGCTTTCTTT. Translating gives CASSLSLYTEAFF.

This chain uses TRBV29-1 with TRBJ1-3, with TRBD1 matching over 7 bases. This CDR3 region has 15 residues. J gave up 0 bases and V 5 bases, and 7 bases lay outside the gene matches. Germline V gene data show CDR1 as SQVTM and CDR2 as ANQGSEA. CDR3: CSVTGAGGSGNTIYF. Here the CDR3 DNA reads TGCAGCGTTACCGGCGCAGGGGGCTCTGGAAACACCATATATTTT.